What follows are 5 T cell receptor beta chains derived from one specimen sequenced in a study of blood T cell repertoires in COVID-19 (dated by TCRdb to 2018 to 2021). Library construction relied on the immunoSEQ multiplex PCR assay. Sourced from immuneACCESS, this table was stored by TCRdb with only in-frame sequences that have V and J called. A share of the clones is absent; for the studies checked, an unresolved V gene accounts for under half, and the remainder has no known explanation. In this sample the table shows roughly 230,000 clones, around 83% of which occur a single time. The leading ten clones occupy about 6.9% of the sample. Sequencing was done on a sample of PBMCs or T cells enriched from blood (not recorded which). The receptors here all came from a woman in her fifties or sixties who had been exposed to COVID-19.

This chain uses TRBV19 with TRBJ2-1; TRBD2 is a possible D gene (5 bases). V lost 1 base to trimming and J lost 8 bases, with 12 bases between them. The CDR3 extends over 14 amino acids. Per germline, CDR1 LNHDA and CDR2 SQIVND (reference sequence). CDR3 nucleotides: TGTGCCAGTAGTATAGTAAGACTAACCGATGAGCAGTTCTTC. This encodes CASSIVRLTDEQFF.

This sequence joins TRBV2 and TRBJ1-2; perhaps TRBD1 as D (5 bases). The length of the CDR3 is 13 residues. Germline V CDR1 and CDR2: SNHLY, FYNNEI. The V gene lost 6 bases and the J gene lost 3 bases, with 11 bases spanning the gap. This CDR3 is CASSGGEDYGYTF. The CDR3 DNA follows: TGTGCCAGCAGCGGGGGGGAGGACTATGGCTACACCTTC.

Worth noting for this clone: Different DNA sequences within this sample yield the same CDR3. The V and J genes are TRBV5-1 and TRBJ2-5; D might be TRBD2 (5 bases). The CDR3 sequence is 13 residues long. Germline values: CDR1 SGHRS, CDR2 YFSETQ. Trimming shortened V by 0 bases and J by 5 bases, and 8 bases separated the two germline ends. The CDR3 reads CASSLGRGETQYF. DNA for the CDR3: TGCGCCAGCAGCTTGGGGAGAGGGGAGACCCAGTACTTC.

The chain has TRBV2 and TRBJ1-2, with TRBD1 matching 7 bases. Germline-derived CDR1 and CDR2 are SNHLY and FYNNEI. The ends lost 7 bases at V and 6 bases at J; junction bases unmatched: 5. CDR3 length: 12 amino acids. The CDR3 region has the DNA TGTGCCAGCAATCAGGGGGGTGATGGCTACACCTTC. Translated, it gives CASNQGGDGYTF.

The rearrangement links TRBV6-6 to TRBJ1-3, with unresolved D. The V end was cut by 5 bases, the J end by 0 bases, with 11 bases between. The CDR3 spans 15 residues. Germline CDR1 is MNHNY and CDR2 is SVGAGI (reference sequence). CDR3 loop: CASSRSGLSGNTIYF. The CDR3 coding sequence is TGTGCCAGCAGTCGTAGCGGACTCTCTGGAAACACCATATATTTT.